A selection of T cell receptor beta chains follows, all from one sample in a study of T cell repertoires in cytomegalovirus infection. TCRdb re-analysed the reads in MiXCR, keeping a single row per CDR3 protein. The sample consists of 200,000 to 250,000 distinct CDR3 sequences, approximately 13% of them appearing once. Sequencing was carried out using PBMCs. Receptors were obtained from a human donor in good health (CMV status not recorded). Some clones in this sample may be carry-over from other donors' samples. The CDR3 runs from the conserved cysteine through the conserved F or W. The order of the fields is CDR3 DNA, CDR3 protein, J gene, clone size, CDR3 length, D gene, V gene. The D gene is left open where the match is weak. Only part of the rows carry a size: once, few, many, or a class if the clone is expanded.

TGTGCCAGTAGTATCCAAGTCACAGATACGCAGTATTTT CASSIQVTDTQYF TRBJ2-3 few 13 . TRBV19
TGCAGCGTGGGACAGGGGGCGACTGAAGCTTTCTTT CSVGQGATEAFF TRBJ1-1 few 12 TRBD1 TRBV29-1
TGTGCCACCAGTGAGGGGACAGGGGGCTACACCTTC CATSEGTGGYTF TRBJ1-2 few 12 TRBD1 TRBV24-1
TGTGCCAGCAGTTCATCGAAGACAGACAATGAGCAGTTCTTC CASSSSKTDNEQFF TRBJ2-1 . 14 . TRBV6-5
TGTGCCAGCAGCGCGAGCGGGGGTTTCAAAAACATTCAGTACTTC CASSASGGFKNIQYF TRBJ2-4 few 15 TRBD2 TRBV9
TGTGCCAGCAGTCCCGCAGGGGGCAGCGGTGAGCAGTTCTTC CASSPAGGSGEQFF TRBJ2-1 . 14 TRBD1 TRBV6-5
TGCAGTGCTAGAGAATCGGTTGGTGGTTATGGGGCCAAAAACATTCAGTACTTC CSARESVGGYGAKNIQYF TRBJ2-4 many 18 . TRBV20-1
TGTGCCAGCACCAACTCCTGGGCTAGCGGGTACGAGCAGTACTTC CASTNSWASGYEQYF TRBJ2-7 . 15 TRBD2 TRBV7-2
TGTGCCAGCAGTTCTAGCGGGAGTATGGCAGATACGCAGTATTTT CASSSSGSMADTQYF TRBJ2-3 few 15 TRBD2 TRBV6-6
TGTGCCAGCAGCCAAGGACAGGGGAATCAGCCCCAGCATTTT CASSQGQGNQPQHF TRBJ1-5 few 14 TRBD1 TRBV14
TGTGCCAGCACACCGACTAGCGGATCTTTCACAGATACGCAGTATTTT CASTPTSGSFTDTQYF TRBJ2-3 . 16 TRBD2 TRBV6-2/TRBV6-3